This T cell receptor (beta chain) was documented in a study of CD8+CD57+ T cells in acquired aplastic anemia. Turning to the study itself: Quantities of DNA derived from sorted CD4+ and CD8+ cells averaged around 3 ug.

Germline V lookup: CDR1 SNHLY, CDR2 FYNNEI. This CDR3 is built from 13 residues. Deletions cut 7 bases from V and 4 bases from J, with 13 bases between. Notes on the study in general: Controls did not differ significantly from patients in CD8+ Simpson's diversity. Nearly 30 CD8+ CDR3 sequences were shared between patients and controls.

Both TCR beta VDJ combination and CDR3 sequence profiling were carried out. Genomic DNA was the template for this profiling. TCRdb processed the reads anew with MiXCR; each CDR3 protein has one entry. This sample has about 180,000 distinct CDR3 sequences, with roughly 50% found just once. This clonotype was detected many times. Its specificity is unknown. Individuals selected for sequencing had exhibited CD8+CD57+ cell expansion on flow cytometry. Therapy had not been given to patients before blood sampling. V and J are TRBV2 and TRBJ1-1; D call uncertain. The specimen was sorted CD4+, CD8+, or CD8+CD57+ T cells (not recorded which) from PBMCs. The TCR sequence derives from a human donor with aplastic anemia. The CDR3: CASTPRGGTEAFF. In DNA, the CDR3 is TGTGCCAGCACCCCGCGGGGTGGCACTGAAGCTTTCTTT.